The present T cell receptor (beta chain) was sequenced within a study of T cells in Graves' hyperthyroidism and ophthalmopathy. TCR beta CDR3 region amplification was performed from RNA transcripts. Initially, a first-round RT-PCR of the TCR CDR3 employed the HTBI primer set. One entry per CDR3 protein results from TCRdb running MiXCR on the multiplex PCR reads. The sample lists approximately 400,000 distinct CDR3 sequences; under 15% were seen once. Findings of the study overall: Blood samples included most of the expanded thyroid clonotypes exceeding 0.001.

This clonotype was seen a handful of times. Its target is not known. Sequence at one end of the junction differs from germline and may be a read error. The V gene's germline CDR1 is MNHEY and CDR2 SVGEGT. The CDR3 spans 16 residues. V gene TRBV6-2 or TRBV6-3 combines with J gene TRBJ2-5; D possibly uses TRBD1 or TRBD2 (5 bases each). Sequenced input: blood. This receptor was identified in a woman aged 25 to 39 with Graves' hyperthyroidism. The CDR3 nucleotides read TGTGCCAGCAGCCAAGGGACCCTCCCAAGCCAAGAGACCCGGTACTTC. It encodes CASSQGTLPSQETRYF.